Described below is a single T cell receptor beta chain sequence and its context. This clonotype was counted once. Its antigen is unknown. The record has no base qualities; no much larger clone is one base away. One read provides weak support. The data stem from a study (dated by TCRdb to the mid-2010s). CDR3 length: 15 amino acids, cysteine to phenylalanine. The DNA shown is the 45-base CDR3, in frame from base 1. Trimming leaves V shorter by 3 bases and J shorter by 7 bases, with the junction holding 8 bases beyond the gene matches. The protocol used for the library was RT-PCR. TCRdb lists the instrument as Illumina MiSeq. The public sequencing data were trimmed at Q25 with fastp and processed into clonotypes with MiXCR by TCRdb, which kept only in-frame beta chains. Rows merge per CDR3 protein into single entries with the most common DNA and genes. Here the sample has more than 1,100 distinct CDR3 sequences; roughly 33% occur a single time. The ten largest clones represent nearly 10% of the sample.

Material: memory CD4+ T cells from salivary gland. The sequence came from a female donor with primary Sjogren's syndrome. Recombination connected TRBV12-3 or TRBV12-4 to TRBJ2-4; TRBD2 lines up with 8 middle nucleotides. The bases are TGTGCCAGCAGTTTTCAGGCGGGAGGCAACAACATTCAGTACTTC. The translation is CASSFQAGGNNIQYF.